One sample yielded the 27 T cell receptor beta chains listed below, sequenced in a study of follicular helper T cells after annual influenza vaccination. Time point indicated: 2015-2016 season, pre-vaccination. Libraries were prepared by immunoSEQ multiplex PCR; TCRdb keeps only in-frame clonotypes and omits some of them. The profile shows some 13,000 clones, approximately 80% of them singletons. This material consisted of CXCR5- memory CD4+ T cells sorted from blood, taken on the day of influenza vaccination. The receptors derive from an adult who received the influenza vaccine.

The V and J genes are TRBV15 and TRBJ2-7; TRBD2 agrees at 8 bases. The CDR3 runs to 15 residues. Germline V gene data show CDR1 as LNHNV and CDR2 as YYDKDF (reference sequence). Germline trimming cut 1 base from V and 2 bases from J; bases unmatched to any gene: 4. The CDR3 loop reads CATSRVGLATYEQYF. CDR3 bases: TGTGCCACCAGCAGAGTAGGACTAGCCACCTACGAGCAGTACTTC.

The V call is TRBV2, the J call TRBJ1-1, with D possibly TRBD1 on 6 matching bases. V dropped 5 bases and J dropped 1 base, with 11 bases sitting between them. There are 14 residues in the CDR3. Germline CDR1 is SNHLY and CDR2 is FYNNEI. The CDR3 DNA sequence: TGTGCCAGCAGTACTACAGGGCGGAACACTGAAGCTTTCTTT. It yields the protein CASSTTGRNTEAFF.

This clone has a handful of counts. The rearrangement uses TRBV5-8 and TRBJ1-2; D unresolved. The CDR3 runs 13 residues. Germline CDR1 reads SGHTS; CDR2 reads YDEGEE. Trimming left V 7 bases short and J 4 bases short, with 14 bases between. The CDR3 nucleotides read TGTGCCAGCGCCTCCGGGCGGATCTATGGCTACACCTTC. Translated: CASASGRIYGYTF.

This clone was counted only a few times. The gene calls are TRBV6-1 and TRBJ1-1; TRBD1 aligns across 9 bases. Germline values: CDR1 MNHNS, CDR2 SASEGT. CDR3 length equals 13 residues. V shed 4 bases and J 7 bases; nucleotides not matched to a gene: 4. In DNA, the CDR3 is TGTGCCAGCAGTGGACAGGGGGGGAGTGAAGCTTTCTTT. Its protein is CASSGQGGSEAFF.

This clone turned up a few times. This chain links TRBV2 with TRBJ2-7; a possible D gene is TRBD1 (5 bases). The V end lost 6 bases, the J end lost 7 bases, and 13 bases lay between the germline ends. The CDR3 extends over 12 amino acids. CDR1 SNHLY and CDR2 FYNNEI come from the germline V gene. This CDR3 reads CASRAGLGEQYF. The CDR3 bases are TGTGCCAGCAGGGCAGGGTTGGGAGAGCAGTACTTC.

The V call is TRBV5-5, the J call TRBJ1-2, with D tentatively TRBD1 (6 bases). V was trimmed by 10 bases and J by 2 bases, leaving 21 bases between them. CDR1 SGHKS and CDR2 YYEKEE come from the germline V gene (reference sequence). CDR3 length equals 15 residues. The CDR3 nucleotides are TGTGCCTGCACAACCGGGGGCCACATGAACTATGGCTACACCTTC. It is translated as CACTTGGHMNYGYTF.

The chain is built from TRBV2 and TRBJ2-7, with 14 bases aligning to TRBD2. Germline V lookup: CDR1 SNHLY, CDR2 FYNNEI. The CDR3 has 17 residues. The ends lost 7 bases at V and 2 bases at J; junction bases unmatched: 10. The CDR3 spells CASKVGLAGGLPYEQYF. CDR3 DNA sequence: TGTGCCAGCAAGGTAGGACTAGCGGGGGGCTTACCCTACGAGCAGTACTTC.

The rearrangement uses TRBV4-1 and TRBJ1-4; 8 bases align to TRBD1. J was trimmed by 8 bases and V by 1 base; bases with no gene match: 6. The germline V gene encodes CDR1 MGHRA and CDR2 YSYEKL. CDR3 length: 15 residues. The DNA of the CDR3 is TGCGCCAGCAGCCAAGTATTACAGGGGGTAGAAAAACTGTTTTTT. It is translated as CASSQVLQGVEKLFF.

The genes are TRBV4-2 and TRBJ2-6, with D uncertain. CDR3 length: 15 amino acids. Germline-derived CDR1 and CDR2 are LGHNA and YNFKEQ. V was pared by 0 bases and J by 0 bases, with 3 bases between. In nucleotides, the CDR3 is TGTGCCAGCAGCCAAGATGGCTCTGGGGCCAACGTCCTGACTTTC. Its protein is CASSQDGSGANVLTF.

CDR3 sequence: CASSHQITDTQYF. The CDR3 DNA reads as TGTGCCAGCAGCCACCAGATCACAGATACGCAGTATTTT. V usage is TRBV7-2 and J usage is TRBJ2-3; unclear D gene. The CDR3 totals 13 residues. CDR1 is SGHTA and CDR2 is FQGNSA in the germline V gene. Trimming left V 5 bases short and J 2 bases short, with 8 bases between.

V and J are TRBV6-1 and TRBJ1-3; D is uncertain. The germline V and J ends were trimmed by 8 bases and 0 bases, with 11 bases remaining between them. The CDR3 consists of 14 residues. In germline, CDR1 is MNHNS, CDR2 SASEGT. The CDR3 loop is CASVGGNSGNTIYF. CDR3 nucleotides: TGTGCCAGCGTCGGAGGGAACTCTGGAAACACCATATATTTT.

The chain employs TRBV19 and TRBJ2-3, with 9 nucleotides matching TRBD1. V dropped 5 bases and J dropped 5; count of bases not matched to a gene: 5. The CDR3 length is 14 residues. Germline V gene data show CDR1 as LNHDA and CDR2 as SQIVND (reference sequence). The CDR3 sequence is CASSETGGRDTQYF. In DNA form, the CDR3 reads TGTGCCAGTAGTGAGACAGGGGGAAGAGATACGCAGTATTTT. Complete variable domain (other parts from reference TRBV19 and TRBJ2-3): DGGITQSPKYLFRKEGQNVTLSCEQNLNHDAMYWYRQDPGQGLRLIYYSQIVNDFQKGDIAEGYSVSREKKESFPLTVTSAQKNPTAFYLCASSETGGRDTQYFGPGTRLTVL.

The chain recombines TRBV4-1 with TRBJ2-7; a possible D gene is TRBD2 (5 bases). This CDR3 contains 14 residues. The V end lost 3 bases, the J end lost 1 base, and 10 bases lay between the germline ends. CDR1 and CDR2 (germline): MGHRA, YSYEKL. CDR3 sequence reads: CASSHWTESYEQYF. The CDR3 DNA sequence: TGCGCCAGCAGCCATTGGACTGAATCCTACGAGCAGTACTTC.

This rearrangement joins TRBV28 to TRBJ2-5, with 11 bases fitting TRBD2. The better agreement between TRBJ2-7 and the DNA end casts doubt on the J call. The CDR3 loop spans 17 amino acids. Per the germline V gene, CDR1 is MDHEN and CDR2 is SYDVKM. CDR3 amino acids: CASSSPATSGESYEQYF. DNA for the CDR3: TGTGCCAGCAGCTCACCCGCGACTAGCGGGGAATCGTACGAGCAGTACTTC.

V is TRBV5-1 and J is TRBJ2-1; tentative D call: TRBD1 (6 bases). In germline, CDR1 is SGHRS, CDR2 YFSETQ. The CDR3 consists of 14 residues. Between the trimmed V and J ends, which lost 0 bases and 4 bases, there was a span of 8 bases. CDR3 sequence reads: CASSLGTEYNEQFF. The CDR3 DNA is TGCGCCAGCAGCTTGGGGACAGAGTACAATGAGCAGTTCTTC.

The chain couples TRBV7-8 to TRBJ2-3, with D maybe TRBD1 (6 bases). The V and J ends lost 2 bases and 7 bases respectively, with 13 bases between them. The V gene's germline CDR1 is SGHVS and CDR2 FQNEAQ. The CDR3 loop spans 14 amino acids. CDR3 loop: CASSLTPTGHTQYF. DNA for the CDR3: TGTGCCAGCAGCTTAACCCCTACAGGGCATACGCAGTATTTT.

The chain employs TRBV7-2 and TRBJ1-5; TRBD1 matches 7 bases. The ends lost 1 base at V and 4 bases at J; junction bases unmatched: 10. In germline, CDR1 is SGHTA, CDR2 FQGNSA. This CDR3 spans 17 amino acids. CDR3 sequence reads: CASSLGVDRVRNQPQHF. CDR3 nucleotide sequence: TGTGCCAGCAGCTTAGGAGTAGACAGGGTCCGAAATCAGCCCCAGCATTTT.

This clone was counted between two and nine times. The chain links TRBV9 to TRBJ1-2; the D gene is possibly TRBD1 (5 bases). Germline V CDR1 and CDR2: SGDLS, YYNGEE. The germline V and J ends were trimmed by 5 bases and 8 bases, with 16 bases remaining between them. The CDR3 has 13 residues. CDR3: CASSGEGLWGYTF. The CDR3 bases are TGTGCCAGCAGTGGTGAGGGGCTCTGGGGCTACACCTTC.

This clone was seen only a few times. The CDR3 sequence is CASPHQPQHF. CDR3 bases: TGTGCCAGCCCACACCAGCCCCAGCATTTT. This chain connects TRBV5-7 to TRBJ1-5; D unclear. TRBV5-7 is an open reading frame, and its role is uncertain. V lost 7 bases and J 7 bases, leaving 6 bases between the germline ends. This CDR3 region has 10 residues.

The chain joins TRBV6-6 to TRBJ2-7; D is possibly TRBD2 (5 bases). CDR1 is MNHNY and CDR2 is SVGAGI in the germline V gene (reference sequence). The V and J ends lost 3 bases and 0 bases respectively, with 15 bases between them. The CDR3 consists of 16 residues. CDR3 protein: CASSYIGSSRSYEQYF. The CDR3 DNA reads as TGTGCCAGCAGTTATATAGGGAGCAGCCGCTCCTACGAGCAGTACTTC.

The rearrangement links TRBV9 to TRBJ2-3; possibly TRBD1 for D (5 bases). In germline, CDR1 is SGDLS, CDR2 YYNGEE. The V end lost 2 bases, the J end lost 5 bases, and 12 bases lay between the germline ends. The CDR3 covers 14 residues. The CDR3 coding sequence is TGTGCCAGCAGCGTTCTGGACAACGTAGATACGCAGTATTTT. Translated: CASSVLDNVDTQYF. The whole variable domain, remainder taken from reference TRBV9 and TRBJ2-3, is DSGVTQTPKHLITATGQRVTLRCSPRSGDLSVYWYQQSLDQGLQFLIQYYNGEERAKGNILERFSAQQFPDLHSELNLSSLELGDSALYFCASSVLDNVDTQYFGPGTRLTVL.

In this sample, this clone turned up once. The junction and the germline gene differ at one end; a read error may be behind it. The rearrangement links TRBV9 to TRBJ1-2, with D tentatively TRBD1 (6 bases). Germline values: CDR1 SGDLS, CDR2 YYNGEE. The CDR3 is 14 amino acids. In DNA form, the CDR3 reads TGTGCCAGCAGCGCCCCCGGGAGAGGGGGTTGGTACGCCTTC. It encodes CASSAPGRGGWYAF.

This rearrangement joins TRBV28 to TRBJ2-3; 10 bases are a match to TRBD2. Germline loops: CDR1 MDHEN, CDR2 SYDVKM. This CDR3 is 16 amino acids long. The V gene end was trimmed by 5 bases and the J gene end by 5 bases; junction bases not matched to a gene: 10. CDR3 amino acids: CASSTSSSGGRDTQYF. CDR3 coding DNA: TGTGCCAGCAGTACCTCCTCTAGCGGGGGTAGAGATACGCAGTATTTT.

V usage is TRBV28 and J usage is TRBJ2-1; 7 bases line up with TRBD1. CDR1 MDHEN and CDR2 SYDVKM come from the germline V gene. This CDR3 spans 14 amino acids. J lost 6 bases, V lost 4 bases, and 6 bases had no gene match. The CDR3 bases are TGTGCCAGCAGTTCGGGACAGCTAATCAATGAGCAGTTCTTC. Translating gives CASSSGQLINEQFF.

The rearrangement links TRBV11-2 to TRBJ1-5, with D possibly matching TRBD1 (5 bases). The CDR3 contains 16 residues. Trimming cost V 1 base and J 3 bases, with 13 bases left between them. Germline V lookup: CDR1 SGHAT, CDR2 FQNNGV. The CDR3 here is CASSLGDSFLNQPQHF. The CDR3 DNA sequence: TGTGCCAGCAGCTTAGGGGACTCTTTTCTCAATCAGCCCCAGCATTTT.

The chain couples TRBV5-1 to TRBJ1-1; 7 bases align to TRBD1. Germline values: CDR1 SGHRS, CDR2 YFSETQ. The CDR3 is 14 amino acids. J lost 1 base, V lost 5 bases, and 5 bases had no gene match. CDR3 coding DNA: TGCGCCAGCAGGGAATGGACAGGGAACACTGAAGCTTTCTTT. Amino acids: CASREWTGNTEAFF. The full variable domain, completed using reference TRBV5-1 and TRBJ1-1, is KAGVTQTPRYLIKTRGQQVTLSCSPISGHRSVSWYQQTPGQGLQFLFEYFSETQRNKGNFPGRFSGRQFSNSRSEMNVSTLELGDSALYLCASREWTGNTEAFFGQGTRLTVV.

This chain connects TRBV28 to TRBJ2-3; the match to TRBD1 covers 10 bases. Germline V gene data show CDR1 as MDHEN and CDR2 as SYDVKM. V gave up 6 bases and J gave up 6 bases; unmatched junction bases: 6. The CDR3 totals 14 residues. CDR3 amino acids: CASSSGTGVDTQYF. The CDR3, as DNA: TGTGCCAGCAGCTCCGGGACAGGGGTGGATACGCAGTATTTT.